These T cell receptor beta chains were read from a single sample in a study of cytomegalovirus exposure and HLA in healthy donors. Profiled with immunoSEQ multiplex PCR; TCRdb holds only in-frame clones, not every one. The sample carries 180,000 or so clones, roughly 74% recorded once. The sample consisted of PBMCs. The receptors were sampled from a female donor in good health and CMV-seronegative. The CDR3 runs from the conserved cysteine through the conserved F or W. D genes are given only for firm matches. Clone size is shown for a subset of rows, as once, few, many or a class of expanded clone.

TRBV7-6	TRBD2	NA	TRBJ2-3	15	CASSFSGGAGDTQYF	TGTGCCAGCAGCTTTAGCGGGGGGGCCGGAGATACGCAGTATTTT
TRBV7-9	NA	NA	TRBJ2-2	14	CASSLGGSTGELFF	TGTGCCAGCAGCTTAGGTGGGAGCACCGGGGAGCTGTTTTTT
TRBV29-1	NA	few	TRBJ2-3	15	CSVGVGGSRTDTQYF	TGCAGCGTTGGAGTAGGAGGCTCACGCACAGATACGCAGTATTTT
TRBV4-1	TRBD1	NA	TRBJ1-2	17	CASSQPDRVSANYGYTF	TGCGCCAGCAGCCAACCCGACAGGGTGAGTGCTAACTATGGCTACACCTTC
TRBV4-1	NA	NA	TRBJ2-7	19	CASSQAAFTATTRGGEQYF	TGCGCCAGCAGCCAAGCCGCCTTCACGGCAACCACCCGGGGAGGCGAGCAGTACTTC
TRBV2	NA	NA	TRBJ2-2	15	CASSEALYGTGELFF	TGTGCCAGCAGTGAAGCGCTTTACGGGACCGGGGAGCTGTTTTTT
TRBV5-1	NA	NA	TRBJ2-5	14	CASSFDSLQETQYF	TGCGCCAGCAGCTTTGACAGCCTTCAAGAGACTCAGTACTTC
TRBV5-1	TRBD2	few	TRBJ2-5	17	CASSLREPGLASETQYF	TGCGCCAGCAGCTTAAGGGAGCCGGGACTAGCCTCGGAGACCCAGTACTTC
TRBV4-2	NA	NA	TRBJ1-5	17	CASSQRRDWQSNQPQHF	TGTGCCAGCAGCCAGCGGCGGGATTGGCAAAGCAATCAGCCCCAGCATTTT
TRBV7-9	NA	few	TRBJ1-1	14	CSSSPSGGDTEAFF	TGTTCCAGCAGCCCCTCCGGGGGGGACACTGAAGCTTTCTTT
TRBV29-1	TRBD2	NA	TRBJ2-7	12	CSIRGRPYEQYF	TGCAGCATTCGCGGGAGACCCTACGAGCAGTACTTC
TRBV11-2	NA	NA	TRBJ1-6	13	CASSVSYNSPLHF	TGTGCCAGTTCGGTTTCCTATAATTCACCCCTCCACTTT
TRBV30	TRBD2	NA	TRBJ2-1	16	CAWKIAGISSYNEQFF	TGTGCCTGGAAGATAGCGGGGATTAGCTCCTACAATGAGCAGTTCTTC
TRBV7-3	TRBD2	NA	TRBJ2-1	15	CASSLMRGNYNEQFF	TGTGCCAGCAGCTTAATGCGGGGGAATTACAATGAGCAGTTCTTC
TRBV11-3	NA	NA	TRBJ2-3	12	CASSFGTDTQYF	TGTGCCAGCAGCTTCGGTACAGATACGCAGTATTTT
TRBV15	TRBD1	NA	TRBJ2-1	17	CATSRDLGQGAQNEQFF	TGTGCCACCAGCAGAGATCTAGGACAGGGGGCGCAGAATGAGCAGTTCTTC
TRBV19	NA	NA	TRBJ1-5	16	CASSPPPPGNNQPQHF	TGTGCCAGTAGTCCGCCCCCGCCAGGGAACAATCAGCCCCAGCATTTT
TRBV29-1	TRBD1	NA	TRBJ2-7	15	CSVELVAGQGYEQYF	TGCAGCGTTGAATTGGTTGCGGGACAGGGCTACGAGCAGTACTTC
TRBV2	NA	NA	TRBJ2-1	13	CASSAGQNNEQFF	TGTGCCAGCAGCGCGGGACAGAACAATGAGCAGTTCTTC
TRBV10-2	NA	NA	TRBJ1-5	15	CASSESSTRNQPQHF	TGCGCCAGCAGTGAGTCGAGTACGAGGAATCAGCCCCAGCATTTT
TRBV5-1	NA	NA	TRBJ2-2	13	CASSMGLYGELFF	TGCGCCAGCAGCATGGGACTGTACGGGGAGCTGTTTTTT
TRBV5-1	NA	few	TRBJ1-3	16	CASSLDPGSAGNTIYF	TGCGCCAGCAGCTTGGACCCGGGTAGCGCTGGAAACACCATATATTTT
TRBV7-2	TRBD2	once	TRBJ2-3	13	CASSSAGGDTQYF	TGTGCCAGCAGCTCAGCGGGAGGAGATACGCAGTATTTT
TRBV30	NA	NA	TRBJ1-2	11	CAWGLRYGYTF	TGTGCCTGGGGACTCCGTTATGGCTACACCTTC
TRBV6-6	NA	NA	TRBJ1-2	12	CATETGLGGYTF	TGTGCCACCGAGACCGGGTTAGGAGGCTACACCTTC
TRBV19	NA	NA	TRBJ1-1	13	CAPRVRSNTEAFF	TGTGCCCCCCGGGTACGGTCGAACACTGAAGCTTTCTTT
TRBV9	TRBD1	NA	TRBJ1-2	17	CASSPGTGTLGNYGYTF	TGTGCCAGCAGCCCAGGGACAGGAACCTTGGGTAACTATGGCTACACCTTC
TRBV7-8	NA	NA	TRBJ2-1	15	CASSQGVADYNEQFF	TGTGCCAGCAGCCAAGGTGTAGCGGACTACAATGAGCAGTTCTTC
TRBV5-1	NA	NA	TRBJ2-1	13	CASTEVGDNEQFF	TGCGCCAGTACCGAGGTGGGAGATAATGAGCAGTTCTTC
TRBV4-2	TRBD1	NA	TRBJ1-5	13	CARLDRANQPQHF	TGTGCCAGGCTGGACAGGGCCAATCAGCCCCAGCATTTT
TRBV18	TRBD1	few	TRBJ2-7	15	CASSPRGQGFYEQYF	TGTGCCAGCTCACCACGGGGACAGGGGTTTTACGAGCAGTACTTC
TRBV19	TRBD2	NA	TRBJ2-1	15	CASNLIAGGRNQQFF	TGTGCCAGTAACCTTATAGCGGGAGGGCGGAACCAGCAGTTCTTC
TRBV9	NA	NA	TRBJ1-1	13	CASSVKGGAEAFF	TGTGCCAGCAGCGTAAAGGGAGGCGCTGAAGCTTTCTTT
TRBV18	NA	once	TRBJ1-2	14	CASSPPGGYYGYTF	TGTGCCAGCTCACCACCCGGGGGGTACTATGGCTACACCTTC
TRBV9	TRBD2	NA	TRBJ2-3	18	CASSVSSGGGRVTDTQYF	TGTGCCAGCAGCGTCTCCTCCGGGGGGGGCAGGGTAACAGATACGCAGTATTTT
TRBV5-4	TRBD2	NA	TRBJ2-1	16	CASSLGLAGESNEQFF	TGTGCCAGCAGCTTGGGACTAGCGGGGGAGAGCAATGAGCAGTTCTTC
TRBV7-3	NA	NA	TRBJ1-1	13	CASSLYSDTEAFF	TGTGCCAGCAGCCTATACAGTGACACTGAAGCTTTCTTT
TRBV13	NA	NA	TRBJ1-1	13	CASSLGQNTEAFF	TGTGCCAGCAGCTTAGGTCAGAACACTGAAGCTTTCTTT
TRBV5-1	NA	NA	TRBJ1-1	15	CASSLAAGGGTEAFF	TGCGCCAGCAGCTTGGCCGCAGGTGGTGGGACTGAAGCTTTCTTT
TRBV5-1	TRBD2	few	TRBJ2-3	17	CASSPRLAGLGTDTQYF	TGCGCCAGCAGCCCCCGACTAGCGGGGCTAGGCACAGATACGCAGTATTTT
TRBV7-3	NA	NA	TRBJ2-3	13	CASSSGTADTQYF	TGTGCCAGCAGCTCCGGGACTGCAGATACGCAGTATTTT
TRBV6-1	NA	NA	TRBJ1-2	11	CASNGNYGYTF	TGTGCCAGCAACGGGAACTATGGCTACACCTTC
TRBV6-5	NA	NA	TRBJ1-1	13	CASSYVGGTEAFF	TGTGCCAGCAGTTACGTTGGCGGGACTGAAGCTTTCTTT
TRBV9	TRBD2	NA	TRBJ2-3	17	CASSGLPTSGSTDTQYF	TGTGCCAGCAGCGGACTACCTACTAGCGGGAGCACAGATACGCAGTATTTT
TRBV28	TRBD2	NA	TRBJ2-3	13	CASGGPNTDTQYF	TGTGCCTCGGGGGGGCCAAACACAGATACGCAGTATTTT
TRBV5-6	NA	NA	TRBJ1-5	13	CASSSYSHQPQHF	TGTGCCAGCAGCTCCTACTCGCATCAGCCCCAGCATTTT
TRBV30	TRBD2	NA	TRBJ2-7	14	CAWSAGGVLYEQYF	TGTGCCTGGAGCGCGGGGGGGGTACTCTACGAGCAGTACTTC
TRBV19	TRBD1	NA	TRBJ1-6	14	CATGGRAYNSPLHF	TGTGCGACAGGGGGTAGGGCCTATAATTCACCCCTCCACTTT
TRBV9	NA	NA	TRBJ1-6	16	CASSVTGSSYNSPLHF	TGTGCCAGCAGCGTTACAGGGAGCTCCTATAATTCACCCCTCCACTTT
TRBV11-1	NA	NA	TRBJ1-1	14	CASSLDIMNTEAFF	TGTGCCAGCAGCTTAGATATTATGAACACTGAAGCTTTCTTT
TRBV12-5	NA	NA	TRBJ2-1	13	CASGLSPYDEQFF	TGTGCTAGTGGTTTGTCCCCCTACGATGAGCAGTTCTTC
TRBV14	NA	NA	TRBJ1-1	14	CASSQKVGASEAFF	TGTGCCAGCAGCCAAAAGGTCGGAGCGTCTGAAGCTTTCTTT
TRBV30	TRBD2	NA	TRBJ2-7	13	CAWKRLANYEQYF	TGTGCCTGGAAACGACTAGCGAATTACGAGCAGTACTTC